The 14 T cell receptor beta chains below all came from one sample that was sequenced in a study of T-cell memory formation after mild COVID-19. TCRdb passed the 5' RACE reads through MiXCR, listing each CDR3 protein once. This table holds about 260,000 distinct CDR3 sequences, about 17% found once. The sample was PBMCs or a T cell subset sorted from them (not recorded which). These receptors all come from a man aged 18 to 30 who had mild COVID-19 (a few samples of this study predate the infection). Cell type and time point are not known.

Here the CDR3 reads CASSLRASGLRTDTQYF. The CDR3, as DNA: TGTGCCAGCAGCTTAAGGGCTAGCGGGTTACGCACAGATACGCAGTATTTT. The chain has TRBV7-2 and TRBJ2-3; 8 bases line up with TRBD2. Looked up from germline, CDR1 is SGHTA and CDR2 is FQGNSA. J gave up 1 base and V 2 bases, and 8 bases lay outside the gene matches. There are 17 residues in the CDR3. The whole variable domain, remainder taken from reference TRBV7-2 and TRBJ2-3, is GAGVSQSPSNKVTEKGKDVELRCDPISGHTALYWYRQSLGQGLEFLIYFQGNSAPDKSGLPSDRFSAERTGGSVSTLTIQRTQQEDSAVYLCASSLRASGLRTDTQYFGPGTRLTVL.

This clonotype was counted between two and nine times. The chain links TRBV9 to TRBJ1-6; possibly TRBD1 for D (5 bases). CDR1 and CDR2 from the germline V gene are SGDLS and YYNGEE. Between the trimmed V and J ends, which lost 0 bases and 10 bases, there was a span of 8 bases. The CDR3 is made up of 13 amino acids. The CDR3 DNA reads TGTGCCAGCAGCGTAGGGGGGGAGTCACCCCTCCACTTT. Residues: CASSVGGESPLHF.

The rearrangement joins TRBV11-3 to TRBJ2-7; D is perhaps TRBD1 (6 bases). The CDR3 has 20 amino acids. Trimming removed 4 bases at V and 6 bases at J, with 34 bases between. Germline CDR1 and CDR2: SGHNT and YENEEA. The CDR3 here is CASSSNTSGHAGDILCEQYV. DNA of the CDR3: TGTGCCAGCAGCTCGAATACTTCCGGACATGCCGGGGACATCCTTTGCGAGCAGTACGTC.

This clonotype was seen more than once but under ten times. CDR3 in DNA: TGTGCCAGCAGCCAAGGAAACAGGGGGTGGGCAGATACGCAGTATTTT. Amino acid sequence: CASSQGNRGWADTQYF. The chain carries TRBV3-1 and TRBJ2-3, with 8 bases lining up with TRBD1. J gave up 4 bases and V 1 base, and 7 bases lay outside the gene matches. CDR1 is LGHDT and CDR2 is YNNKEL in the germline V gene (reference sequence). The CDR3 length is 16 residues.

The chain has TRBV29-1 and TRBJ2-1; TRBD2 matches 11 bases. V dropped 7 bases and J dropped 6; count of bases not matched to a gene: 8. The CDR3 runs to 14 residues. Looked up from germline, CDR1 is SQVTM and CDR2 is ANQGSEA. CDR3: CSATSGAGINEQFF. The CDR3 DNA sequence: TGCAGCGCGACTAGCGGGGCCGGGATCAATGAGCAGTTCTTC.

V and J are TRBV9 and TRBJ2-2, with D tentatively TRBD1 or TRBD2 (5 bases each). Trimming removed 3 bases from V and 7 bases from J, with 10 bases in between. Germline V gene lookup returns CDR1 SGDLS and CDR2 YYNGEE. The length of the CDR3 is 13 residues. This CDR3 reads CASSAWDHGELFF. Here the CDR3 DNA reads TGTGCCAGCAGCGCCTGGGACCACGGGGAGCTGTTTTTT.

This clonotype has more than one count but fewer than ten. The chain uses TRBV6-5 and TRBJ2-2; 9 bases map to TRBD1. In germline, CDR1 is MNHEY, CDR2 SVGAGI. This CDR3 contains 15 residues. Trimming at V came to 5 bases and at J to 6 bases, leaving 7 bases not matched to a gene. The CDR3 DNA is TGTGCCAGCAGTCTGGGGACAGGGCCCCCCGGGGAGCTGTTTTTT. Encoded protein: CASSLGTGPPGELFF.

The chain combines TRBV2 with TRBJ2-3, with D unresolved. With 8 bases removed from V and 3 bases from J, the gap between germline ends came to 9 bases. The CDR3 runs to 12 residues. Germline CDR1 is SNHLY and CDR2 is FYNNEI. DNA for the CDR3: TGTGCCAGCCGTGCAGAGACAGATACGCAGTATTTT. Amino acid sequence: CASRAETDTQYF.

This clonotype has more than one count but fewer than ten. The rearrangement uses TRBV12-3 or TRBV12-4 and TRBJ2-2, with 9 bases fitting TRBD2. The V gene end was trimmed by 5 bases and the J gene end by 4 bases; junction bases not matched to a gene: 8. This CDR3 spans 16 amino acids. In DNA, the CDR3 is TGTGCCAGCAGTGTGATAGCGGGGGTGACCACCGGGGAGCTGTTTTTT. Its translation is CASSVIAGVTTGELFF.

This rearrangement joins TRBV6-1 to TRBJ2-1; D is unclear. CDR1 MNHNS and CDR2 SASEGT come from the germline V gene. V lost 3 bases to trimming and J lost 9 bases, with 9 bases between them. This CDR3 has 12 amino acids. The CDR3: CASSESSFEQFF. For the CDR3, the DNA is TGTGCCAGCAGTGAGTCTAGTTTTGAGCAGTTCTTC.

This clonotype was seen more than once but under ten times. The chain recombines TRBV7-2 with TRBJ1-2; D is undetermined. V lost 3 bases to trimming and J lost 5 bases, with 16 bases between them. CDR1 SGHTA and CDR2 FQGNSA come from the germline V gene. The CDR3 sequence is 15 residues long. CDR3 in amino acids: CASSFSGLTSYGYTF. CDR3 nucleotides: TGTGCCAGCAGCTTCTCGGGTCTCACCTCTTATGGCTACACCTTC. Full variable domain (rest looked up from reference TRBV7-2 and TRBJ1-2): GAGVSQSPSNKVTEKGKDVELRCDPISGHTALYWYRQSLGQGLEFLIYFQGNSAPDKSGLPSDRFSAERTGGSVSTLTIQRTQQEDSAVYLCASSFSGLTSYGYTFGSGTRLTVV.

The chain combines TRBV18 with TRBJ2-3, with 10 bases identical to TRBD2. Germline V CDR1 and CDR2: KGHSH, LQKENI. The CDR3 is 14 amino acids. V shed 8 bases, J shed 5 bases, and the junction held 7 bases outside the gene matches. The CDR3 loop reads CASPGASGGDTQYF. CDR3 DNA: TGTGCCAGCCCCGGAGCTAGCGGGGGAGATACGCAGTATTTT. Full variable domain (outside the CDR3, taken from reference TRBV18 and TRBJ2-3): NAGVMQNPRHLVRRRGQEARLRCSPMKGHSHVYWYRQLPEEGLKFMVYLQKENIIDESGMPKERFSAEFPKEGPSILRIQQVVRGDSAAYFCASPGASGGDTQYFGPGTRLTVL.

Concerning this clonotype itself: The junction and the germline gene differ at one end; a read error may be behind it. CDR3 region: CASGQGQGYEQYF. In DNA form, the CDR3 reads TGTGCCAGCGGCCAGGGGCAGGGGTACGAGCAGTACTTC. The genes are TRBV3-1 and TRBJ2-7; D possibly corresponds to TRBD1 (6 bases). Per germline, CDR1 LGHDT and CDR2 YNNKEL (reference sequence). The CDR3 spans 13 residues.

This clonotype was counted ten times or more. The chain couples TRBV20-1 to TRBJ2-1; D gene ambiguous. V shed 0 bases and J shed 0 bases, with 18 bases lying between them. Germline V gene data show CDR1 as DFQATT and CDR2 as SNEGSKA (reference sequence). This CDR3 is 18 amino acids long. The CDR3 loop reads CSARDLLKGVSSYNEQFF. Written as DNA, the CDR3 is TGCAGTGCTAGAGATCTCTTGAAGGGCGTTAGCTCCTACAATGAGCAGTTCTTC.